Below, 2 T cell receptor beta chains from the same sample are listed, as sequenced in a study of sequential checkpoint blockade in melanoma. Stated treatment: randomized to nivolumab then ipilimumab (arm A) or the reverse (arm B). Repertoires were generated with immunoSEQ multiplex PCR, while TCRdb's copy carries only in-frame clones and drops some. Of approximately 17,000 clones in the sample, roughly 80% were seen once. The specimen was CD8+ T cells sorted from blood (inferred from file names), collected from a patient given nivolumab and ipilimumab in sequence. The receptors shown here come from a human donor with melanoma.

The chain employs TRBV6-5 and TRBJ1-2; 8 nucleotides match TRBD1. The CDR3 extends over 16 amino acids. Germline CDR1 MNHEY, CDR2 SVGAGI. V was pared by 2 bases and J by 6 bases, with 11 bases of the junction left unmatched. Here the CDR3 reads CASSYKGSGGVDGYTF. The CDR3 DNA is TGTGCCAGCAGTTACAAGGGGTCAGGGGGCGTGGATGGCTACACCTTC.

V gene TRBV7-9 combines with J gene TRBJ2-7, with 9 bases identical to TRBD1. Germline V gene data show CDR1 as SEHNR and CDR2 as FQNEAQ (reference sequence). J was trimmed by 2 bases and V by 6 bases; bases with no gene match: 5. The CDR3 runs to 14 residues. DNA for the CDR3: TGTGCCAGCAGTACGTGGACAGGGGCCTACGAGCAGTACTTC. It specifies CASSTWTGAYEQYF.